One and the same sample provided the 7 T cell receptor beta chains below, sequenced in a study of metastatic and nonmetastatic thyroid tumors. TCRdb re-analyzed the PCR reads using MiXCR. The profile shows about 14,000 clones, approximately 30% of them singletons. Each patient went into thyroid surgery without having received any treatment. Sequenced input: tumor tissue. These receptors were collected from a female donor with papillary thyroid cancer or a benign thyroid nodule (not recorded which). Some clones in this sample may be carry-over from other donors' samples.

In its sample, this clone was seen once. V usage is TRBV20-1 and J usage is TRBJ2-2; D possibly corresponds to TRBD2 (6 bases). The CDR3 has 13 residues. Trimming cost V 5 bases and J 6 bases, with 13 bases left between them. Germline V gene sequence: CDR1 DFQATT, CDR2 SNEGSKA (reference sequence). CDR3 amino acids: CSAFLSSAGELFF. The DNA for the CDR3 is TGCAGTGCTTTCCTCTCTAGCGCCGGGGAGCTGTTTTTT.

In this sample, this clone turned up many times. This rearrangement joins TRBV7-8 to TRBJ1-5; possible D gene TRBD1, 6 bases. The V gene lost 2 bases and the J gene lost 0 bases, with 14 bases spanning the gap. The CDR3 is made up of 17 amino acids. The V gene's germline CDR1 is SGHVS and CDR2 FQNEAQ. CDR3 DNA sequence: TGTGCCAGCAGCTTATCTGCGGGGGCGGTTAGCAATCAGCCCCAGCATTTT. It translates to CASSLSAGAVSNQPQHF.

This clone was counted at least ten times. The rearrangement links TRBV4-1 to TRBJ1-3; no firm D call. V was clipped by 0 bases and J by 9 bases, with 6 bases between them. Per germline, CDR1 MGHRA and CDR2 YSYEKL. This CDR3 spans 12 amino acids. Here the CDR3 reads CASSQEWGTIYF. The CDR3 DNA is TGCGCCAGCAGCCAAGAATGGGGCACCATATATTTT.

The rearrangement uses TRBV28 and TRBJ2-5; D is uncertain. Germline CDR1 reads MDHEN; CDR2 reads SYDVKM. Trimming cost V 6 bases and J 7 bases, with 9 bases left between them. The CDR3 loop spans 11 amino acids. The CDR3: CASSPEGTQYF. In DNA, the CDR3 is TGTGCCAGCAGCCCTGAAGGGACCCAGTACTTC. Full variable domain (outside the CDR3, taken from reference TRBV28 and TRBJ2-5): DVKVTQSSRYLVKRTGEKVFLECVQDMDHENMFWYRQDPGLGLRLIYFSYDVKMKEKGDIPEGYSVSREKKERFSLILESASTNQTSMYLCASSPEGTQYFGPGTRLLVL.

The chain recombines TRBV20-1 with TRBJ1-1; weak D call: TRBD1 (6 bases). Germline V gives CDR1 DFQATT, CDR2 SNEGSKA (reference sequence). The CDR3 is 9 residues long. Trimming took 5 bases from V and 10 from J, leaving 8 bases between them. CDR3 protein: CSAGQIAFF. The CDR3, as DNA: TGCAGTGCTGGACAGATAGCTTTCTTT.

The gene calls are TRBV5-1 and TRBJ2-3; possibly TRBD2 for D (6 bases). Trimming removed 3 bases from V and 2 bases from J, with 7 bases in between. The CDR3 contains 13 residues. The germline V gene has CDR1 SGHRS and CDR2 YFSETQ. CDR3 nucleotide sequence: TGCGCCAGCAGCTGGACTACCACAGATACGCAGTATTTT. This encodes CASSWTTTDTQYF. Based on the CDR3 plus reference TRBV5-1 and TRBJ2-3, the full variable domain is KAGVTQTPRYLIKTRGQQVTLSCSPISGHRSVSWYQQTPGQGLQFLFEYFSETQRNKGNFPGRFSGRQFSNSRSEMNVSTLELGDSALYLCASSWTTTDTQYFGPGTRLTVL.

V usage is TRBV6-1 and J usage is TRBJ1-2; the D is unclear. The V and J ends lost 5 bases and 0 bases respectively, with 7 bases between them. Germline-derived CDR1 and CDR2 are MNHNS and SASEGT. This CDR3 contains 13 residues. CDR3 nucleotide sequence: TGTGCCAGCAGTCCAGGAGCTAACTATGGCTACACCTTC. This encodes CASSPGANYGYTF.